Shown below are 20 T cell receptor beta chains from a single sample sequenced in a study of OX40 agonist ivuxolimab in advanced cancers. The method was the immunoSEQ multiplex PCR assay. This immuneACCESS table, as held by TCRdb, lists in-frame sequences with V and J called but not all clones. Of the missing ones, under half trace to an unresolved V gene in checked studies; the others have no known cause. The sample records 15,000 to 20,000 clones, over 60% of which are singletons. The ten largest clones add up to 40% to 55% of the sample. Here the sequenced sample was CD4+ or CD8+ T cells sorted from blood, taken in a trial of the OX40 agonist ivuxolimab. The receptor set was obtained from an adult with an advanced solid tumor such as melanoma, head and neck, liver or kidney cancer.

The chain joins TRBV4-1 to TRBJ2-5; 10 bases align to TRBD1. The germline CDR1 and CDR2 sequences are MGHRA and YSYEKL. With V trimmed by 4 bases and J by 5 bases, 4 bases remained unmatched. The CDR3 length is 14 residues. CDR3 DNA sequence: TGCGCCAGCAGCCCTTGGACAGGGGGGGAGACCCAGTACTTC. Its protein product is CASSPWTGGETQYF.

V is TRBV11-2 and J is TRBJ2-7; perhaps TRBD2 as D (5 bases). This CDR3 comprises 12 residues. Trimming removed 4 bases from V and 10 bases from J, with 14 bases in between. Germline CDR1 is SGHAT and CDR2 is FQNNGV. The CDR3 spells CASSSNEGIQYF. Written as DNA, the CDR3 is TGTGCCAGCAGCTCGAATGAGGGAATCCAGTACTTC.

The chain joins TRBV27 to TRBJ2-1; D remains ambiguous. Germline CDR1 is MNHEY and CDR2 is SMNVEV (reference sequence). The CDR3 spans 12 residues. Trimming shortened V by 2 bases and J by 6 bases, and 5 bases separated the two germline ends. CDR3 bases: TGTGCCAGCAGTTTACTGGGCAATGAGCAGTTCTTC. It codes for CASSLLGNEQFF.

This clone came up once. The chain carries TRBV27 and TRBJ2-1; D is undetermined. There are 14 residues in the CDR3. The germline V gene has CDR1 MNHEY and CDR2 SMNVEV (reference sequence). V lost 2 bases to trimming and J lost 5 bases, with 10 bases between them. CDR3 nucleotides: TGTGCCAGCAGTTTAAGTTCGGGCCACAATGAGCAGTTCTTC. Its translation is CASSLSSGHNEQFF.

V usage is TRBV7-3 and J usage is TRBJ2-2; D not certain. The CDR3 covers 13 residues. Germline loops: CDR1 SGHTA, CDR2 FQGTGA. V was trimmed by 1 base and J by 6 bases, leaving 6 bases between them. This CDR3 reads CASSLSGPGELFF. As DNA, the CDR3 is TGTGCCAGCAGCTTAAGTGGCCCCGGGGAGCTGTTTTTT.

This clone was observed a single time. This chain connects TRBV18 to TRBJ2-5; 11 bases are shared with TRBD2. This CDR3 has 18 residues. The germline V gene encodes CDR1 KGHSH and CDR2 LQKENI. J gave up 4 bases and V 4 bases, and 14 bases lay outside the gene matches. CDR3 sequence: CASSRLGLAGGWSETQYF. The DNA for the CDR3 is TGTGCCAGCTCACGCCTGGGCCTAGCGGGAGGTTGGTCAGAGACCCAGTACTTC.

This clone was detected only once. The genes are TRBV6-1 and TRBJ1-2; D gene uncertain. The CDR3 runs 13 residues. V lost 4 bases to trimming and J lost 2 bases, with 8 bases between them. Germline-derived CDR1 and CDR2 are MNHNS and SASEGT. CDR3 residues: CASSGDGNYGYTF. DNA of the CDR3: TGTGCCAGCAGTGGAGACGGAAACTATGGCTACACCTTC.

This clone has just one count. The chain has TRBV6-5 and TRBJ2-7; TRBD2 is a possible D gene (6 bases). The germline V gene encodes CDR1 MNHEY and CDR2 SVGAGI. The CDR3 totals 13 residues. V gave up 2 bases and J gave up 1 base, with 6 bases separating them. CDR3 bases: TGTGCCAGCAGTTACCGGGAGTCCTACGAGCAGTACTTC. It codes for CASSYRESYEQYF.

The sample holds one count of this clone. The V gene is TRBV4-3, the J gene TRBJ1-4, with a possible D match to TRBD1 (5 bases). Per germline, CDR1 LGHNA and CDR2 YSLEER. The length of the CDR3 is 16 residues. The germline V and J ends were trimmed by 0 bases and 7 bases, with 15 bases remaining between them. The CDR3 DNA is TGCGCCAGCAGCCAAGATGGCCAGGGTGTCACTGAAAAACTGTTTTTT. Translating it yields CASSQDGQGVTEKLFF.

The chain employs TRBV4-2 and TRBJ1-2; D gene ambiguous. The V gene lost 3 bases and the J gene lost 4 bases, with 6 bases spanning the gap. This CDR3 spans 12 amino acids. Germline CDR1 LGHNA, CDR2 YNFKEQ. The CDR3 sequence is CASSQGTYGYTF. The DNA for the CDR3 is TGTGCCAGCAGCCAGGGAACCTATGGCTACACCTTC.

The chain is built from TRBV15 and TRBJ1-1, with D possibly TRBD1 on 5 matching bases. V lost 0 bases and J lost 5, with 13 bases in between. From germline, CDR1 is LNHNV and CDR2 YYDKDF (reference sequence). CDR3 length: 15 amino acids. The CDR3 sequence is CATSRDGGAGTEAFF. The CDR3 nucleotides read TGTGCCACCAGCAGAGATGGGGGAGCGGGTACTGAAGCTTTCTTT.

The V and J genes are TRBV6-5 and TRBJ2-5, with D maybe TRBD2 (5 bases). V lost 0 bases and J lost 7, with 18 bases in between. Germline V gives CDR1 MNHEY, CDR2 SVGAGI. The CDR3 totals 16 residues. CDR3 DNA sequence: TGTGCCAGCAGTTACTCTGAGAGAAGATACCGGGGGACCCAGTACTTC. Encoded protein: CASSYSERRYRGTQYF.

The chain couples TRBV7-3 to TRBJ2-1; 7 nucleotides agree with TRBD2. The CDR3 loop spans 15 amino acids. CDR1 SGHTA and CDR2 FQGTGA come from the germline V gene. The J segment lost 5 bases and the V segment lost 4 bases, leaving 8 bases of the junction unmatched. CDR3 region: CASSSPGDYNNEQFF. CDR3 DNA: TGTGCCAGCAGCTCCCCCGGGGACTATAACAATGAGCAGTTCTTC.

This clone was counted a few times. The J gene is TRBJ1-1, the V gene TRBV2; a weak D match, TRBD1 (5 bases). CDR3 length: 13 residues. V lost 2 bases and J lost 1, with 5 bases in between. The germline V gene has CDR1 SNHLY and CDR2 FYNNEI. The CDR3 region has the DNA TGTGCCAGCAGTGAACAGGGGAACACTGAAGCTTTCTTT. It encodes CASSEQGNTEAFF. Variable domain in full (rest from reference TRBV2 and TRBJ1-1): EPEVTQTPSHQVTQMGQEVILRCVPISNHLYFYWYRQILGQKVEFLVSFYNNEISEKSEIFDDQFSVERPDGSNFTLKIRSTKLEDSAMYFCASSEQGNTEAFFGQGTRLTVV.

The chain carries TRBV5-1 and TRBJ2-1; D is possibly TRBD1 (6 bases). This CDR3 region has 12 residues. Trimming removed 5 bases from V and 9 bases from J, with 12 bases in between. Germline lookup yields CDR1 SGHRS and CDR2 YFSETQ. The DNA of the CDR3 is TGCGCCAGCAGTCCTCAGGGGACTGAGCAGTTCTTC. Its protein product is CASSPQGTEQFF.

CDR3 loop: CASAGQTNEKLFF. Written as DNA, the CDR3 is TGTGCCAGTGCCGGGCAGACTAATGAAAAACTGTTTTTT. The V call is TRBV19, the J call TRBJ1-4; D gene uncertain. Deletions cut 8 bases from V and 2 bases from J, with 9 bases between. CDR1 is LNHDA, CDR2 SQIVND, per germline (reference sequence). There are 13 residues in the CDR3.

This clone was detected a few times. V is TRBV5-6 and J is TRBJ2-7; perhaps TRBD1 as D (5 bases). V dropped 5 bases and J dropped 1 base, with 13 bases sitting between them. Germline CDR1 reads SGHDT; CDR2 reads YYEEEE. The CDR3 has 14 amino acids. The CDR3 spells CASRFQGQSYEQYF. CDR3 bases: TGTGCCAGCAGGTTCCAGGGCCAGTCCTACGAGCAGTACTTC. Full variable domain (outside the CDR3, taken from reference TRBV5-6 and TRBJ2-7): DAGVTQSPTHLIKTRGQQVTLRCSPKSGHDTVSWYQQALGQGPQFIFQYYEEEERQRGNFPDRFSGHQFPNYSSELNVNALLLGDSALYLCASRFQGQSYEQYFGPGTRLTVT.

The chain couples TRBV5-4 to TRBJ2-5; 11 nucleotides match TRBD2. This CDR3 comprises 15 residues. V gave up 2 bases and J gave up 4 bases; unmatched junction bases: 4. Germline CDR1 is SGHNT and CDR2 is YYREEE (reference sequence). The CDR3 here is CASSFLAGGAETQYF. CDR3 in DNA: TGTGCCAGCAGCTTCTTAGCGGGGGGGGCAGAGACCCAGTACTTC.

The CDR3 bases are TGTGCCAGTAGTATTCAGGGGGGAACCTACGAGCAGTACTTC. Translation: CASSIQGGTYEQYF. The gene calls are TRBV19 and TRBJ2-7; perhaps TRBD1 as D (7 bases). The CDR3 contains 14 residues. The germline V and J ends were trimmed by 3 bases and 2 bases, with 11 bases remaining between them. Germline-derived CDR1 and CDR2 are LNHDA and SQIVND (reference sequence).

This rearrangement joins TRBV6-1 to TRBJ1-1, with D perhaps matching TRBD1 (5 bases). Germline V gives CDR1 MNHNS, CDR2 SASEGT. This CDR3 has 13 amino acids. Trimming cost V 1 base and J 4 bases, with 7 bases left between them. In DNA, the CDR3 is TGTGCCAGCAGTGAAGTGACAGTCACTGAAGCTTTCTTT. Translation gives CASSEVTVTEAFF.